The 9 T cell receptor beta chains below come from one sample, sequenced in a study of beta chain features in type 1 diabetes (dated by TCRdb to the late 2010s). The protocol used for the library was the immunoSEQ multiplex PCR assay. The entire isolated RNA was reverse transcribed using the High Capacity cDNA Reverse Transcription Kit, and thus expressed TCRB transcripts were sequenced. TCRdb holds this immuneACCESS table with in-frame rearrangements only. Some clones are missing; in checked studies, unresolved V genes explain under half, and the rest has no known cause. The sample table holds about 19,000 clones, of which approximately 50% were seen once. Approximately 0.42% of the sample rests with the top ten. Sequencing was done on a sample of stem cell memory CD4+ T cells from blood. In light of the paper, this sample's cell subset or site label describes: stem cell-like memory CD4+ T cells. These receptors were taken from a man between 18 and 35 years old in good health.

This clone was detected only a few times. V is TRBV28 and J is TRBJ1-5, with TRBD1 identical over 7 bases. This CDR3 region has 14 residues. The germline CDR1 and CDR2 sequences are MDHEN and SYDVKM. V lost 5 bases, J lost 1 base, and 2 bases stayed unmatched. The CDR3 loop is CASSEGQSNQPQHF. CDR3 nucleotide sequence: TGTGCCAGCAGTGAGGGACAGAGCAATCAGCCCCAGCATTTT.

This clone has only a few counts. The chain joins TRBV28 to TRBJ2-3; D not resolved. Trimming left V 5 bases short and J 7 bases short, with 13 bases between. Germline lookup yields CDR1 MDHEN and CDR2 SYDVKM. The CDR3 totals 13 residues. CDR3 amino acids: CASSPPPGYTQYF. CDR3 sequence (DNA): TGTGCCAGCAGTCCTCCCCCCGGTTATACGCAGTATTTT.

The chain has TRBV6-1 and TRBJ2-7; a weak D match, TRBD2 (6 bases). Germline CDR1 is MNHNS and CDR2 is SASEGT. CDR3 size: 15 residues. The V and J ends lost 5 bases and 4 bases respectively, with 18 bases between them. The chain's CDR3 is CASSWRLDRPYEQYF. DNA for the CDR3: TGTGCCAGCAGTTGGCGACTAGATCGGCCGTACGAGCAGTACTTC.

Only a few counts were recorded for this clone. V gene TRBV28 combines with J gene TRBJ2-7, with D perhaps matching TRBD1 (5 bases). The CDR3 has 14 amino acids. The germline V and J ends were trimmed by 2 bases and 2 bases, with 10 bases remaining between them. Germline lookup yields CDR1 MDHEN and CDR2 SYDVKM. The CDR3 is CASSLPTGPYEQYF. Here the CDR3 DNA reads TGTGCCAGCAGTTTACCTACAGGACCCTACGAGCAGTACTTC.

This chain connects TRBV19 to TRBJ1-5; 7 bases line up with TRBD1. The V and J ends lost 7 bases and 3 bases, in that order; junction bases with no gene match: 9. The germline gives CDR1 LNHDA, CDR2 SQIVND (reference sequence). This CDR3 region has 15 residues. The CDR3 region is CASIRDRSFNQPQHF. The CDR3 region has the DNA TGTGCCAGTATAAGGGACAGAAGCTTCAATCAGCCCCAGCATTTT. Drawing the rest from reference TRBV19 and TRBJ1-5, the complete variable domain is DGGITQSPKYLFRKEGQNVTLSCEQNLNHDAMYWYRQDPGQGLRLIYYSQIVNDFQKGDIAEGYSVSREKKESFPLTVTSAQKNPTAFYLCASIRDRSFNQPQHFGDGTRLSIL.

The sample holds a few counts of this clone. The chain employs TRBV6-6 and TRBJ2-7, with TRBD1 matching over 8 bases. This CDR3 contains 15 residues. V lost 5 bases, J lost 2 bases, and 8 bases stayed unmatched. The germline CDR1 and CDR2 sequences are MNHNY and SVGAGI (reference sequence). CDR3 loop: CASSPPGQEAYEQYF. For the CDR3, the DNA is TGTGCCAGCAGTCCACCGGGACAGGAAGCCTACGAGCAGTACTTC.

The V and J genes are TRBV5-1 and TRBJ2-5; TRBD1 agrees at 8 bases. The DNA end lines up better with TRBJ2-7; the J call may be wrong. The germline CDR1 and CDR2 sequences are SGHRS and YFSETQ. The CDR3 is 18 amino acids. The CDR3 nucleotides read TGCGCCAGCAGCTTGTATGGGCAGGGGGCCGGACTATCCTACGAGCAGTACTTC. Its protein is CASSLYGQGAGLSYEQYF.

The chain uses TRBV18 and TRBJ2-7; TRBD1 might be the D (6 bases). The CDR3 spans 14 residues. The V and J ends lost 5 bases and 3 bases respectively, with 14 bases between them. Germline V gene data show CDR1 as KGHSH and CDR2 as LQKENI. CDR3: CASSTMQGIYEQYF. CDR3 coding DNA: TGTGCCAGCTCAACGATGCAGGGGATCTACGAGCAGTACTTC.

This chain joins TRBV15 and TRBJ1-5; a weak D match, TRBD1 (6 bases). There are 18 residues in the CDR3. CDR1 and CDR2 (germline): LNHNV, YYDKDF (reference sequence). V lost 0 bases, J lost 0 bases, and 15 bases lay in between. CDR3 nucleotide sequence: TGTGCCACCAGCAGAGATTTTCGGGACACCTATAGCAATCAGCCCCAGCATTTT. Encoded protein: CATSRDFRDTYSNQPQHF.